Following are 9 T cell receptor beta chains from one sample sequenced in a study of read filtering for tumor transcriptome and immune sequencing. This library used roughly 0.4 ug RNA and molecular barcoded adaptors spanning alpha/delta and beta/gamma chains. TCRdb passed the reads through MiXCR, listing each CDR3 protein once. The data show about 58,000 distinct CDR3 sequences, over 9% seen once. Material for sequencing was a population of CD138-negative cells sorted from bone marrow. These receptors all come from a donor at least 40 years old with multiple myeloma.

The genes are TRBV28 and TRBJ2-5; 8 positions agree with TRBD2. CDR1 and CDR2 from the germline V gene are MDHEN and SYDVKM. The CDR3 sequence is 14 residues long. V dropped 7 bases and J dropped 2; count of bases not matched to a gene: 6. CDR3 in DNA: TGTGCCAGCACCCGCGGGGGGACGCAAGAGACCCAGTACTTC. Amino acid sequence: CASTRGGTQETQYF.

In its sample, this clonotype was seen many times. This rearrangement joins TRBV7-6 to TRBJ2-2; 8 positions match TRBD1. Per germline, CDR1 SGHVS and CDR2 FNYEAQ. Losses at the gene ends were 5 bases for V and 5 bases for J; bases not matched to a gene: 19. The CDR3 is made up of 19 amino acids. The CDR3: CASSPQLLSGGGVTGELFF. In DNA form, the CDR3 reads TGTGCCAGCAGCCCCCAGCTATTGTCAGGGGGCGGCGTAACCGGGGAGCTGTTTTTT.

In the case of this clonotype: The CDR3 end shows no conserved phenylalanine or tryptophan, and so a read error is likely. V gene TRBV7-8 combines with J gene TRBJ2-5; D is perhaps TRBD1 (5 bases). V gave up 4 bases and J gave up 2 bases, with 11 bases separating them. Germline CDR1 SGHVS, CDR2 FQNEAQ. The CDR3 length is 14 residues. CDR3: CASSYGQSQETQYL. Written as DNA, the CDR3 is TGTGCCAGCAGCTACGGACAATCTCAAGAGACCCAGTACCTC.

This clonotype was observed at least ten times. The CDR3 is CASSLGWTSGSSVDEQFF. The DNA of the CDR3 is TGTGCCAGCAGCTTAGGCTGGACTAGCGGGTCTTCAGTCGATGAGCAGTTCTTC. The rearrangement joins TRBV7-9 to TRBJ2-1; 11 bases fit TRBD2. V dropped 1 base and J dropped 8; count of bases not matched to a gene: 13. CDR1 and CDR2 (germline): SEHNR, FQNEAQ (reference sequence). The CDR3 runs to 18 residues.

This clonotype was recorded at least ten times. The gene calls are TRBV5-1 and TRBJ1-1; 8 positions agree with TRBD1. Per germline, CDR1 SGHRS and CDR2 YFSETQ. This CDR3 comprises 17 residues. V lost 4 bases to trimming and J lost 5 bases; unmatched junction nucleotides: 16. CDR3 sequence (DNA): TGCGCCAGCAGCCGAATTGACAGGGGCGAGATTGAGACTGAAGCTTTCTTT. It is translated as CASSRIDRGEIETEAFF.

In this sample, this clonotype turned up many times. This sequence joins TRBV6-5 and TRBJ1-6; 7 nucleotides agree with TRBD1. The V segment lost 6 bases and the J segment 9 bases; nucleotides outside the gene matches: 11. The CDR3 is 15 amino acids. Germline V gene sequence: CDR1 MNHEY, CDR2 SVGAGI. As DNA, the CDR3 is TGTGCCAGCAGGACCACAGGGGCAGGACGTTCACCCCTCCACTTT. This translates into CASRTTGAGRSPLHF.

To note about this clonotype: Since a much larger clone is just one base distant, this may be a read error. The V and J genes are TRBV19 and TRBJ2-3; D may correspond to TRBD1 or TRBD2 (5 bases each). CDR3 length equals 14 residues. Germline CDR1 is LNHDA and CDR2 is SQIVND (reference sequence). CDR3 loop: CASSIGTSTDMQYF. CDR3 DNA sequence: TGTGCCAGTAGTATTGGGACCTCCACAGATATGCAGTATTTT.

This clonotype has ten or more counts. CDR3 sequence reads: CSVRDQPGQGAYEQYF. Written as DNA, the CDR3 is TGCAGCGTGAGGGATCAACCGGGACAGGGGGCCTACGAGCAGTACTTC. The rearrangement uses TRBV29-1 and TRBJ2-7; 11 bases agree with TRBD1. The germline gives CDR1 SQVTM, CDR2 ANQGSEA. The CDR3 runs 16 residues. V dropped 6 bases and J dropped 2; count of bases not matched to a gene: 12.

This clonotype was seen at least ten times. The chain carries TRBV19 and TRBJ2-1; 11 bases agree with TRBD2. Germline V gives CDR1 LNHDA, CDR2 SQIVND (reference sequence). This CDR3 region has 14 residues. After removal of 3 bases from V and 10 bases from J, the junction contained 5 bases not matched to a gene. This CDR3 reads CASSIGLAGPEQFF. Written as DNA, the CDR3 is TGTGCCAGTAGTATTGGACTAGCGGGCCCAGAGCAGTTCTTC.